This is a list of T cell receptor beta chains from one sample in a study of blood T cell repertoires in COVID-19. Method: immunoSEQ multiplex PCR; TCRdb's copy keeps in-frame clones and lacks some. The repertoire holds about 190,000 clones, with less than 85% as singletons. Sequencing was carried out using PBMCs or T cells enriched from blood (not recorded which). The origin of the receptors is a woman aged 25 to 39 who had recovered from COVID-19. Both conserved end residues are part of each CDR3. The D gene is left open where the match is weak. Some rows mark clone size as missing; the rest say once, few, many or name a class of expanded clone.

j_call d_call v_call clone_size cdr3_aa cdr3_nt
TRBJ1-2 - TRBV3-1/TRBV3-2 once CASSMGHGAWGTAADYTF TGTGCCAGCAGCATGGGGCATGGGGCATGGGGCACGGCTGCGGACTACACCTTC
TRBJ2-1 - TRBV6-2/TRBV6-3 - CASSYVRENQQFF TGTGCCAGCAGTTACGTCAGGGAAAATCAGCAGTTCTTC
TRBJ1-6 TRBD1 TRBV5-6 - CASSLIGGQINSPLHF TGTGCCAGCAGCCTCATCGGGGGACAGATTAATTCACCCCTCCACTTT
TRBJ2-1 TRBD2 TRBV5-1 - CASSAPTSGTYYNEQFF TGCGCCAGCAGCGCCCCGACTAGCGGAACATATTACAATGAGCAGTTCTTC
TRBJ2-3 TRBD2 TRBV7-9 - CASRRGRLQDTDTQYF TGTGCCAGCAGGCGCGGGAGATTACAGGACACAGATACGCAGTATTTT
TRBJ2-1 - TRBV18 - CASSLGLDNEQFF TGTGCCAGCTCACTGGGACTGGACAATGAGCAGTTCTTC
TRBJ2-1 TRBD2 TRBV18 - CASSPLWGGSGGPLDTYNEQFF TGTGCCAGCTCACCACTCTGGGGGGGATCCGGGGGACCCTTGGACACCTACAATGAGCAGTTCTTC
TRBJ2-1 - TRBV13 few CASSIQGNEQFF TGTGCCAGCAGCATCCAGGGGAATGAGCAGTTCTTC
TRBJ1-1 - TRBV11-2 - CASSFSQVEAFF TGTGCCAGCAGCTTCTCTCAGGTCGAAGCTTTCTTT
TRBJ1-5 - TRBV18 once CASSPQYSNQPQHF TGTGCCAGCTCACCCCAGTACAGCAATCAGCCCCAGCATTTT
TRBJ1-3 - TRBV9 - CASSVRGAGGNTIYF TGTGCCAGCAGCGTACGGGGTGCTGGTGGAAACACCATATATTTT
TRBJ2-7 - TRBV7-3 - CASSLDREGEQYF TGTGCCAGCAGCTTGGACAGGGAGGGCGAGCAGTACTTC
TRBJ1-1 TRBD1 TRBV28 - CASSLPGTGARDTEAFF TGTGCCAGCAGTCTCCCCGGGACAGGAGCGCGGGACACTGAAGCTTTCTTT
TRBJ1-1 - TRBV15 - CATSRDRGGDTEAFF TGTGCCACCAGCAGAGATCGGGGAGGGGACACTGAAGCTTTCTTT
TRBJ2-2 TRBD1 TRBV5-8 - CASSLVPRDRVYTGELFF TGTGCCAGCAGCTTGGTCCCCCGGGACAGGGTGTACACCGGGGAGCTGTTTTTT
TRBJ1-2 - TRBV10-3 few CAISDGGPLGYTF TGTGCCATCAGTGATGGAGGCCCCCTCGGCTACACCTTC
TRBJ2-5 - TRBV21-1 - CASSKGVRTGGRSGETQYF TGTGCCAGCAGCAAAGGAGTCCGGACAGGGGGTCGTTCGGGGGAGACCCAGTACTTC
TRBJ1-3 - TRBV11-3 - CASSSTGAGNTIYF TGTGCCAGCAGCTCCACAGGAGCTGGAAACACCATATATTTT
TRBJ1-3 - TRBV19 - CASTERDRKNSGNTIYF TGTGCCAGTACAGAACGAGACAGGAAAAACTCTGGAAACACCATATATTTT
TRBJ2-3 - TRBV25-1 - CASSESSDTQYF TGTGCCAGCAGTGAGTCCTCCGATACGCAGTATTTT
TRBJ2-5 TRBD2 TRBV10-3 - CAISEGLAAQETQYF TGTGCCATCAGTGAGGGACTAGCGGCCCAAGAGACCCAGTACTTC
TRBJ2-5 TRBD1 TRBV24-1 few CATSVTGGPQETQYF TGTGCCACCAGTGTAACAGGGGGCCCCCAAGAGACCCAGTACTTC
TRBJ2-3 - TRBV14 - CASSQGGNTDTQYF TGTGCCAGCAGCCAAGGAGGGAATACAGATACGCAGTATTTT
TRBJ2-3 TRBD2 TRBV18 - CASSPPGLAGGGDTQYF TGTGCCAGCTCACCCCCGGGACTAGCGGGAGGAGGAGATACGCAGTATTTT
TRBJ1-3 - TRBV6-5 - CASSYPAGQSGNTIYF TGTGCCAGCAGTTACCCCGCAGGGCAAAGTGGAAACACCATATATTTT
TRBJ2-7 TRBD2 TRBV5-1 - CASSRTSGIYEQYF TGCGCCAGCAGCAGGACTAGCGGGATATACGAGCAGTACTTC
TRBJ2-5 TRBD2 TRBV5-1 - CASSLLGLAGVSQETQYF TGCGCCAGCAGCTTGTTAGGACTAGCGGGAGTTTCCCAAGAGACCCAGTACTTC